The 22 T cell receptor beta chains below come from one sample, sequenced in a study of CD8+ T cells in alopecia areata. RNA, once extracted, was reverse transcribed into cDNA for use as the sequencing template. TCRdb's table, derived via immunoSEQ multiplex PCR, lists solely in-frame clones and lacks some. This sample has some 150,000 clones; 70% to 90% occur once, and the top ten carry less than 15%. Treatment: oral pan-JAK inhibitor, 5-10 mg twice daily. The material sequenced was CD8+ T cells sorted from blood, taken at week 4, from a patient treated with tofacitinib. The source of these receptors is a human donor with alopecia areata.

V gene TRBV14 combines with J gene TRBJ1-1; no firm D call. The CDR3 length is 14 residues. V lost 0 bases and J 1 base, leaving 6 bases between the germline ends. Germline V gene sequence: CDR1 SGHDN, CDR2 FVKESK. DNA of the CDR3: TGTGCCAGCAGCCAAGAGGTCTGGAACACTGAAGCTTTCTTT. It specifies CASSQEVWNTEAFF.

The chain joins TRBV9 to TRBJ2-1, with no clear D. Germline loops: CDR1 SGDLS, CDR2 YYNGEE. CDR3 length: 11 residues. Trimming removed 3 bases at V and 14 bases at J, with 12 bases between. CDR3 coding DNA: TGTGCCAGCAGCGGCACACGAATGAAGTTCTTC. It yields the protein CASSGTRMKFF.

This sequence joins TRBV5-1 and TRBJ2-2; D could derive from TRBD1 or TRBD2 (5 bases each). The V gene's germline CDR1 is SGHRS and CDR2 YFSETQ. The CDR3 is 15 amino acids. V was trimmed by 4 bases and J by 0 bases, leaving 10 bases between them. The CDR3 protein is CASSGGTANTGELFF. CDR3 DNA sequence: TGCGCCAGCAGCGGTGGGACGGCGAACACCGGGGAGCTGTTTTTT.

The J gene is TRBJ2-3, the V gene TRBV7-2, with D perhaps assigned TRBD1 or TRBD2 (5 bases each). The CDR3 consists of 17 residues. Germline V CDR1 and CDR2: SGHTA, FQGNSA. Trimming removed 7 bases at V and 3 bases at J, with 23 bases between. CDR3 coding DNA: TGTGCCAGCACCCAAGGCCGGGGACGCTGGAATACAGATACGCAGTATTTT. Its translation is CASTQGRGRWNTDTQYF.

The V and J genes are TRBV20-1 and TRBJ2-7; a possible D gene is TRBD2 (6 bases). The V end was cut by 6 bases, the J end by 6 bases, with 12 bases between. Germline CDR1 and CDR2: DFQATT and SNEGSKA (reference sequence). The CDR3 contains 11 residues. CDR3 DNA sequence: TGCAGTGCCGGACTATTTGGCGAGCAGTACTTC. Its translation: CSAGLFGEQYF.

The table lists this clone with a few counts. The J gene is TRBJ2-7, the V gene TRBV27; D unresolved. Trimming removed 1 base from V and 4 bases from J, with 14 bases in between. The CDR3 totals 15 residues. In germline, CDR1 is MNHEY, CDR2 SMNVEV (reference sequence). The CDR3 region has the DNA TGTGCCAGCAGTTTATTGGGCTATGTGGAGTACGAGCAGTACTTC. Amino acid sequence: CASSLLGYVEYEQYF.

The chain joins TRBV5-1 to TRBJ2-7, with 9 nucleotides matching TRBD1. Germline values: CDR1 SGHRS, CDR2 YFSETQ. V was clipped by 4 bases and J by 5 bases; unmatched bases: 10. The CDR3 runs 15 residues. CDR3 DNA: TGCGCCAGCAGCGCTCCGGGACAGGGTATACACGAGCAGTACTTC. This sequence encodes CASSAPGQGIHEQYF. The entire variable domain, with the rest obtained from reference TRBV5-1 and TRBJ2-7, is as follows: KAGVTQTPRYLIKTRGQQVTLSCSPISGHRSVSWYQQTPGQGLQFLFEYFSETQRNKGNFPGRFSGRQFSNSRSEMNVSTLELGDSALYLCASSAPGQGIHEQYFGPGTRLTVT.

The chain links TRBV6-5 to TRBJ2-2, with D uncertain. CDR3 length: 16 amino acids. Trimming removed 0 bases at V and 8 bases at J, with 16 bases between. Germline V gene lookup returns CDR1 MNHEY and CDR2 SVGAGI. CDR3 DNA sequence: TGTGCCAGCAGTTACTCTCTTGTTAGGTCCCAGGGGGAGCTGTTTTTT. It translates to CASSYSLVRSQGELFF.

The CDR3 coding sequence is TGCGCCAGCAGCCCAAACCCGGGACTAGCGGGAGTTGAGCAGTTCTTC. Encoded protein: CASSPNPGLAGVEQFF. The chain combines TRBV5-1 with TRBJ2-1; 14 positions match TRBD2. Germline assignment: CDR1 SGHRS and CDR2 YFSETQ. V dropped 4 bases and J dropped 9; count of bases not matched to a gene: 9. This CDR3 has 16 residues.

J is TRBJ2-5 and V is TRBV7-8, with 12 bases lining up with TRBD2. Germline CDR1 SGHVS, CDR2 FQNEAQ. With 7 bases clipped from V and 2 bases from J, the junction kept 11 bases outside the gene matches. This CDR3 has 17 amino acids. In DNA form, the CDR3 reads TGTGCCAGCACCCATGGAACTAGCGGGAGGCAGCAAGAGACCCAGTACTTC. Translation gives CASTHGTSGRQQETQYF.

The DNA of the CDR3 is TGTGCCTGGAACAGTGCTAGCTGGGCTGAAGCTTTCTTT. Amino acids: CAWNSASWAEAFF. This rearrangement joins TRBV30 to TRBJ1-1; unclear D gene. Germline V gene sequence: CDR1 GTSNPN, CDR2 SVGIG (reference sequence). The CDR3 loop spans 13 amino acids. Trimming shortened V by 4 bases and J by 6 bases, and 15 bases separated the two germline ends.

The chain is built from TRBV5-5 and TRBJ2-1; D not certain. The CDR3 is 11 residues long. Germline V gene data show CDR1 as SGHKS and CDR2 as YYEKEE (reference sequence). V gave up 4 bases and J gave up 9 bases, with 8 bases separating them. DNA of the CDR3: TGTGCCAGCAGCCCCGAAGGTGAGCAGTTCTTC. As protein: CASSPEGEQFF.

This clone was recorded only once. The chain joins TRBV5-1 to TRBJ2-7; 11 positions match TRBD2. The germline V gene has CDR1 SGHRS and CDR2 YFSETQ. The CDR3 runs to 15 residues. The J segment lost 5 bases and the V segment lost 3 bases, leaving 7 bases of the junction unmatched. The chain's CDR3 is CASSSLAGGLDEQYF. The CDR3 DNA follows: TGCGCCAGCAGCTCCCTAGCGGGAGGACTTGACGAGCAGTACTTC.

The chain is built from TRBV6-9 and TRBJ1-1, with D hard to call. The germline V and J ends were trimmed by 7 bases and 2 bases, with 11 bases remaining between them. Per germline, CDR1 MNHGY and CDR2 SVAAGI. The CDR3 is made up of 13 amino acids. For the CDR3, the DNA is TGTGCCAGCATGGTGCCCATAAACACTGAAGCTTTCTTT. It translates to CASMVPINTEAFF.

This rearrangement joins TRBV30 to TRBJ2-7, with D possibly being TRBD2 (6 bases). Germline CDR1 GTSNPN, CDR2 SVGIG (reference sequence). Trimming cost V 5 bases and J 6 bases, with 11 bases left between them. There are 11 residues in the CDR3. CDR3 amino acids: CAWGDSLEQYF. The CDR3 region has the DNA TGTGCCTGGGGGGACTCCCTCGAGCAGTACTTC.

The genes are TRBV2 and TRBJ1-1, with 7 bases matching TRBD1. This CDR3 contains 12 residues. The V gene end was trimmed by 10 bases and the J gene end by 6 bases; junction bases not matched to a gene: 8. CDR1 and CDR2 from the germline V gene are SNHLY and FYNNEI. The DNA of the CDR3 is TGTGCCACCATGACAGGGACGGCTGAAGCTTTCTTT. Its translation: CATMTGTAEAFF.

This clone has more than one count but fewer than ten. Other DNA sequences in this specimen translate into the identical CDR3. This rearrangement joins TRBV19 to TRBJ1-3, with a weak D call TRBD1 (5 bases). Germline V CDR1 and CDR2: LNHDA, SQIVND (reference sequence). V lost 3 bases to trimming and J lost 4 bases, with 10 bases between them. The CDR3 is 14 residues long. CDR3 amino acids: CASSIEGRGNTIYF. In DNA, the CDR3 is TGTGCCAGTAGTATCGAGGGGCGCGGAAACACCATATATTTT.

J is TRBJ2-7 and V is TRBV11-2; 8 nucleotides agree with TRBD2. This CDR3 has 16 residues. J lost 0 bases, V lost 0 bases, and 4 bases had no gene match. CDR1 and CDR2 (germline): SGHAT, FQNNGV. CDR3 residues: CASSLDGGANSYEQYF. CDR3 DNA sequence: TGTGCCAGCAGCTTAGACGGGGGGGCAAACTCCTACGAGCAGTACTTC.

This chain joins TRBV29-1 and TRBJ2-5; no firm D call. This CDR3 region has 13 residues. Trimming stripped 0 bases from V and 1 base from J, with 6 bases between. Germline CDR1 SQVTM, CDR2 ANQGSEA. CDR3 DNA sequence: TGCAGCGTTGAAGATCTGGTCCAAGAGACCCAGTACTTC. Its protein product is CSVEDLVQETQYF.

The chain couples TRBV19 to TRBJ1-2, with unresolved D. The V end was cut by 1 base, the J end by 0 bases, with 6 bases between. The germline V gene has CDR1 LNHDA and CDR2 SQIVND (reference sequence). This CDR3 has 14 residues. CDR3 sequence reads: CASSIVGSNYGYTF. In nucleotides, the CDR3 is TGTGCCAGTAGTATAGTGGGATCTAACTATGGCTACACCTTC.

The CDR3 sequence: CSVEEGSRGVNTEAFF. The CDR3 region has the DNA TGCAGCGTTGAAGAAGGTTCTCGGGGGGTGAACACTGAAGCTTTCTTT. The chain carries TRBV29-1 and TRBJ1-1, with a weak D call TRBD1 (5 bases). Per germline, CDR1 SQVTM and CDR2 ANQGSEA. This CDR3 has 16 amino acids. Deletions cut 0 bases from V and 0 bases from J, with 14 bases between.

The chain has TRBV9 and TRBJ2-7, with TRBD2 matching over 7 bases. This CDR3 has 14 residues. Losses at the gene ends were 0 bases for V and 6 bases for J; bases not matched to a gene: 6. Germline-derived CDR1 and CDR2 are SGDLS and YYNGEE. DNA of the CDR3: TGTGCCAGCAGCGTAGGAGGCGGGAGCTCCGAGCAGTACTTC. Translated: CASSVGGGSSEQYF.